The entry below describes one T cell receptor (beta chain). Its antigen remains unknown. The data are from a study of T cell responses to AZD1222 COVID-19 vaccine. Only in-frame clones appear in the TCRdb table, and some are missing; sequencing was by immunoSEQ multiplex PCR. Altogether approximately 160,000 clones are present, approximately 88% being singletons, with the ten largest covering about 3.4%. Study results and limitations: There were repertoire samples only from the period after the peak T cell response.

Trimming stripped 3 bases from V and 6 bases from J, with 12 bases between. Germline assignment: CDR1 SEHNR and CDR2 FQNEAQ (reference sequence). The CDR3 is made up of 14 amino acids. The TCR comes from an adult in good health. The source material was peripheral blood, sampled on day 0 of MenACWY control vaccination. The V gene is TRBV7-9, the J gene TRBJ2-1; unclear D gene. The CDR3 DNA reads as TGTGCCAGCAGCTTTCGTCTAGGTCGCAATGAGCAGTTCTTC. Encoded protein: CASSFRLGRNEQFF. Using reference TRBV7-9 and TRBJ2-1 for the parts outside the CDR3, the full variable domain is DTGVSQNPRHKITKRGQNVTFRCDPISEHNRLYWYRQTLGQGPEFLTYFQNEAQLEKSRLLSDRFSAERPKGSFSTLEIQRTEQGDSAMYLCASSFRLGRNEQFFGPGTRLTVL.